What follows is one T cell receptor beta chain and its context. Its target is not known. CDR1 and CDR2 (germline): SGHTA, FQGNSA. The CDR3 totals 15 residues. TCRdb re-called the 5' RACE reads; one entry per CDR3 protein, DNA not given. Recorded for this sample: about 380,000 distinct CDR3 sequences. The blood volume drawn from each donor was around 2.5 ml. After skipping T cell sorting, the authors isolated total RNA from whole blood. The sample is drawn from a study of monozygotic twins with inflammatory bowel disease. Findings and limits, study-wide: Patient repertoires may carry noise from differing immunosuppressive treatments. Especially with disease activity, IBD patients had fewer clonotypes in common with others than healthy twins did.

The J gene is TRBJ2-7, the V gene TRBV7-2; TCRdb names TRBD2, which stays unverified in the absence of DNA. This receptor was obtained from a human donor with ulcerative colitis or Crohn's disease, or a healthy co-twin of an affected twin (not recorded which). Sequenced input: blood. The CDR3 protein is CASSLRGLLPYEQYF.